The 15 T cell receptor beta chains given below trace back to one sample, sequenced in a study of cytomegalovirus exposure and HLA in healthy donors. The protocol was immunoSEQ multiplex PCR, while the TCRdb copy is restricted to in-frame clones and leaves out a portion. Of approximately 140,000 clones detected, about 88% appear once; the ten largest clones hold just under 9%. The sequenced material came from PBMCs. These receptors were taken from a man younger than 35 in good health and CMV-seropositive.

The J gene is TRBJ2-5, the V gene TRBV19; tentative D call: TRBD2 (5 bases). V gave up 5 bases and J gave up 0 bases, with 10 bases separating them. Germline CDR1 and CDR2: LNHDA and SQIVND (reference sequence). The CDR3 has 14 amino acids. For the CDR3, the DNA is TGTGCCAGTAGTTATACCGGGAACCAAGAGACCCAGTACTTC. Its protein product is CASSYTGNQETQYF.

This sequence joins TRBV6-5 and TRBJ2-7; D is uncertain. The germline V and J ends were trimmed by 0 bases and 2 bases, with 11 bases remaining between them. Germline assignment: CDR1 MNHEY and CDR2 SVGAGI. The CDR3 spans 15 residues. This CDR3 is CASSYSRRYAYEQYF. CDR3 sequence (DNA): TGTGCCAGCAGTTACTCGAGGCGGTATGCCTACGAGCAGTACTTC.

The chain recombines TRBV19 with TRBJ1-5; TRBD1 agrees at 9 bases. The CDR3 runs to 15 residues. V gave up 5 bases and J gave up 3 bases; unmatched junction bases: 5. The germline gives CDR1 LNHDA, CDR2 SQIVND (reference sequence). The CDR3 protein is CASSEGQGLNQPQHF. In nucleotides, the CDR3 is TGTGCCAGTAGTGAGGGACAGGGACTCAATCAGCCCCAGCATTTT.

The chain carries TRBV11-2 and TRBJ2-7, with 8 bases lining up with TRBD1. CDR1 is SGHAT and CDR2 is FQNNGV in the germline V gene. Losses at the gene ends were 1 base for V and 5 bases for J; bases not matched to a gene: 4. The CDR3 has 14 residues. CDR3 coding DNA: TGTGCCAGCAGCTTAGGGACAGGGTATCACGAGCAGTACTTC. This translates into CASSLGTGYHEQYF.

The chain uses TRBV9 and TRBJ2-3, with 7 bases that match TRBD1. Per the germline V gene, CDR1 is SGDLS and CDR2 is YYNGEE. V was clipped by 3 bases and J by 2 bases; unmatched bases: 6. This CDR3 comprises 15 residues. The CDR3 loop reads CASSEWDSPTDTQYF. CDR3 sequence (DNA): TGTGCCAGCAGCGAGTGGGACAGCCCCACAGATACGCAGTATTTT.

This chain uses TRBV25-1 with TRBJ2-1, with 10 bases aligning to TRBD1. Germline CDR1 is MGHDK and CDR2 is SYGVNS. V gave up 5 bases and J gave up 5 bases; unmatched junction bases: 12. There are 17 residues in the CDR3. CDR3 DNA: TGTGCCAGCAGTACCGTAGTCCGGGACAGGGGCAACAATGAGCAGTTCTTC. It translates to CASSTVVRDRGNNEQFF.

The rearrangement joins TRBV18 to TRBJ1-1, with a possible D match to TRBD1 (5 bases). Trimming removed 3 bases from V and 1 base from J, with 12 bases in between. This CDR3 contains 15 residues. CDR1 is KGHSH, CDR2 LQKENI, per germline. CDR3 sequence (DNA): TGTGCCAGCTCACCTGGGCAAACAGGGAACACTGAAGCTTTCTTT. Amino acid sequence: CASSPGQTGNTEAFF.

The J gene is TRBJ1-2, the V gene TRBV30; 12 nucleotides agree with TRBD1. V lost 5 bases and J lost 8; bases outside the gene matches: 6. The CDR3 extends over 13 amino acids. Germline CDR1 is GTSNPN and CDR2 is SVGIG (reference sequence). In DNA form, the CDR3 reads TGTGCCTGGCCGGGACAGGGGGCGCGAGGCTACACCTTC. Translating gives CAWPGQGARGYTF.

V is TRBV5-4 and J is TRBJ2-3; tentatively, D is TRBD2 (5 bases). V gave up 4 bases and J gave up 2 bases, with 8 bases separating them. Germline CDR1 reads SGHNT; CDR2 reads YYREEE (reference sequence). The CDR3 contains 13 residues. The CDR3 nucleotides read TGTGCCAGCAGCGCGAGGGCCACAGATACGCAGTATTTT. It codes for CASSARATDTQYF.

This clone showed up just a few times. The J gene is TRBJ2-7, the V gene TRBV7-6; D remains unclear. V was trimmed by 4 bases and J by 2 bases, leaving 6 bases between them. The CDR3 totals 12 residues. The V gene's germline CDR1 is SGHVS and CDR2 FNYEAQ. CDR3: CASSSPTYEQYF. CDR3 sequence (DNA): TGTGCCAGCAGCTCCCCCACCTACGAGCAGTACTTC.

The CDR3 bases are TGTGCCAGCAGCTTATGGGGGGGTGAAGCTTTCTTT. Its translation: CASSLWGGEAFF. The J gene is TRBJ1-1, the V gene TRBV7-8; possible D gene TRBD1, 5 bases. V lost 2 bases and J 7 bases, leaving 8 bases between the germline ends. The germline V gene encodes CDR1 SGHVS and CDR2 FQNEAQ. There are 12 residues in the CDR3.

Written as DNA, the CDR3 is TGTGCCAGCAGTCGCGATAACACCGGGGAGCTGTTTTTT. Its translation: CASSRDNTGELFF. The chain joins TRBV7-7 to TRBJ2-2; no reliable D call. This CDR3 spans 13 amino acids. In germline, CDR1 is SSHAT, CDR2 FNYEAQ (reference sequence). V dropped 6 bases and J dropped 2 bases, with 7 bases sitting between them.

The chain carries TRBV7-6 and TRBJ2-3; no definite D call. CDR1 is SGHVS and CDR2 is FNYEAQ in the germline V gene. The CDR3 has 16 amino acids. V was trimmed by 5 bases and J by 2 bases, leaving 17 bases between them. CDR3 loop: CASSLGSQLFTDTQYF. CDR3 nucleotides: TGTGCCAGCAGCCTAGGGTCACAGCTCTTCACAGATACGCAGTATTTT.

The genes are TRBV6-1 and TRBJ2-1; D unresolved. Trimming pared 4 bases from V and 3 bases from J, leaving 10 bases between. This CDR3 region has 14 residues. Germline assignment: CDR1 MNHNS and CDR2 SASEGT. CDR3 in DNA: TGTGCCAGCAGTGTACTCACCCACTACAATGAGCAGTTCTTC. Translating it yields CASSVLTHYNEQFF.

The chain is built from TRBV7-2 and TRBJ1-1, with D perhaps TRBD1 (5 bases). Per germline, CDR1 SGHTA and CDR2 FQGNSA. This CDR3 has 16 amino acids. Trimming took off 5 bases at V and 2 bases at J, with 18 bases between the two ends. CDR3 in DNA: TGTGCCAGCAGCCTTCGCGGACGGGGGGGTAACACTGAAGCTTTCTTT. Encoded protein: CASSLRGRGGNTEAFF.